The next 9 T cell receptor beta chains were all read from a single sample in a study of blood T cells in healthy people across ages. For the second PCR, which ran for about 7 to 11 cycles, a sample-barcoded 5' primer and a J-beta primer mix were used. TCRdb independently ran MiXCR on the 5' RACE reads; one entry per CDR3 protein. The sample includes about 1.5 million distinct CDR3 sequences, 35% to 45% seen only once; the top ten take 4%. The material sequenced was blood. All receptors come from a woman aged 18 to 35 in good health.

This clonotype occurred a few times. V usage is TRBV6-2 or TRBV6-3 and J usage is TRBJ2-3; 10 bases map to TRBD2. V was pared by 8 bases and J by 3 bases, with 5 bases of the junction left unmatched. Looked up from germline, CDR1 is MNHEY and CDR2 is SVGEGT. This CDR3 contains 14 residues. The CDR3 here is CASLSGRRTDTQYF. The CDR3 DNA follows: TGTGCCAGCCTTAGCGGGAGGAGGACAGATACGCAGTATTTT.

The J gene is TRBJ2-5, the V gene TRBV10-3, with D tentatively TRBD2 (5 bases). The CDR3 is 15 residues long. The V gene lost 2 bases and the J gene lost 13 bases, with 23 bases spanning the gap. Germline CDR1 and CDR2: ENHRY and SYGVKD. CDR3 bases: TGTGCCATCAGTGAGCCCGACCGGGGAATCTACGAGCGGTACTTC. Translated, it gives CAISEPDRGIYERYF.

With regard to this clonotype: Mismatch with germline at one junction end may stem from a read error. This chain uses TRBV4-3 with TRBJ2-3, with 7 bases matching TRBD2. The CDR3 covers 15 residues. The germline gives CDR1 LGHNA, CDR2 YSLEER. The CDR3 spells CASSQGRGPTDTQYF. In DNA form, the CDR3 reads TGCGCCAGCAGTCAAGGGAGGGGACCCACAGATACGCAGTATTTT.

V and J are TRBV10-3 and TRBJ1-2; 8 nucleotides match TRBD1. Germline CDR1 reads ENHRY; CDR2 reads SYGVKD. The length of the CDR3 is 12 residues. V was clipped by 10 bases and J by 3 bases; unmatched bases: 4. In DNA, the CDR3 is TGTGCCACCAAACAGGGGGACTATGGCTACACCTTC. Amino acids: CATKQGDYGYTF.

The rearrangement links TRBV20-1 to TRBJ1-4; D remains ambiguous. Trimming removed 5 bases at V and 8 bases at J, with 9 bases between. Germline V gene lookup returns CDR1 DFQATT and CDR2 SNEGSKA (reference sequence). The CDR3 is made up of 11 amino acids. The CDR3 is CSAATREKLFF. The CDR3 nucleotides are TGCAGTGCTGCAACAAGGGAAAAACTGTTTTTT.

V and J are TRBV10-3 and TRBJ1-2, with 8 nucleotides matching TRBD1. This CDR3 is built from 14 residues. V was pared by 4 bases and J by 8 bases, with 9 bases of the junction left unmatched. Germline-derived CDR1 and CDR2 are ENHRY and SYGVKD. The DNA for the CDR3 is TGTGCCATCAGTGTTACAGGGGGAGAACGGGGCTACACCTTC. It is translated as CAISVTGGERGYTF.

This clonotype was seen ten or more times. The rearrangement uses TRBV24-1 and TRBJ2-1; 11 positions agree with TRBD1. In germline, CDR1 is KGHDR, CDR2 SFDVKD. This CDR3 comprises 16 residues. The V segment lost 3 bases and the J segment 6 bases; nucleotides outside the gene matches: 6. The CDR3 nucleotides are TGTGCCACCAGTGATCCGGACAGGGGGCATCTCAATGAGCAGTTCTTC. Protein product: CATSDPDRGHLNEQFF.

Only a few counts were recorded for this clonotype. The V gene is TRBV7-2, the J gene TRBJ2-4, with D perhaps TRBD1 or TRBD2 (5 bases each). The last part of the DNA fits TRBJ2-7 better; the J call may be wrong. Per the germline V gene, CDR1 is SGHTA and CDR2 is FQGNSA. This CDR3 is built from 15 residues. CDR3 residues: CASSQAGQGWYEQYF. CDR3 nucleotides: TGTGCCAGCAGTCAGGCGGGCCAGGGCTGGTACGAGCAGTACTTC.

This clonotype was seen only a few times. This chain joins TRBV15 and TRBJ1-5, with a tentative D call TRBD1 (5 bases). Looked up from germline, CDR1 is LNHNV and CDR2 is YYDKDF (reference sequence). The CDR3 spans 14 residues. V shed 0 bases and J shed 6 bases, with 9 bases lying between them. CDR3 sequence: CATSRDRRGQPQHF. The CDR3 DNA sequence: TGTGCCACCAGCAGAGATAGGAGGGGTCAGCCCCAGCATTTT.